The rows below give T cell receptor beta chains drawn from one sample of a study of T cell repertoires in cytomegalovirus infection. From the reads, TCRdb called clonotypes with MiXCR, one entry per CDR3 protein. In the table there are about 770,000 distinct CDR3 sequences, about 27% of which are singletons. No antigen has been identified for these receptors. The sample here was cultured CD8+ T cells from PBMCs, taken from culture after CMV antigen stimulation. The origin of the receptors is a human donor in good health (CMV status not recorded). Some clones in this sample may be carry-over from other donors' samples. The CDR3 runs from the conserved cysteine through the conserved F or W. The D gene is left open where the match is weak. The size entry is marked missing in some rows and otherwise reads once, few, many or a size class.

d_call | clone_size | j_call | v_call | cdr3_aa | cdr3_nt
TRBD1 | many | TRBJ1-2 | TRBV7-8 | CASSTRTGGSLDGYTF | TGTGCCAGCAGCACCCGGACAGGGGGTAGTCTCGACGGCTACACCTTC
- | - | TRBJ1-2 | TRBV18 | CASSPPIRAYGYTF | TGTGCCAGCTCACCCCCCATTAGGGCCTATGGCTACACCTTC
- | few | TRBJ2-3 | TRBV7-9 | CASSLRGRTTDTQYF | TGTGCCAGCAGCTTACGCGGAAGAACCACAGATACGCAGTATTTT
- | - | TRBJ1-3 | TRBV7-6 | CASSVGESRGNTIYF | TGTGCCAGCAGCGTCGGGGAGTCACGGGGAAACACCATATATTTT
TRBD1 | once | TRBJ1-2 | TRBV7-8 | CASSSGGIGYGYTF | TGTGCCAGCAGCTCAGGGGGCATCGGCTATGGCTACACCTTC
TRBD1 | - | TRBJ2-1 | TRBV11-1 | CASSLRPGGRSYNEQFF | TGTGCCAGCAGCTTAAGGCCAGGGGGCCGTTCCTACAATGAGCAGTTCTTC
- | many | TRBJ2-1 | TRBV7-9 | CASSFRGDTYNEQFF | TGTGCCAGCAGCTTTAGGGGCGACACCTACAATGAGCAGTTCTTC
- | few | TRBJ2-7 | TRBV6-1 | CASRGQPERYEQYF | TGTGCCAGCAGAGGACAACCCGAGCGCTACGAGCAGTACTTC
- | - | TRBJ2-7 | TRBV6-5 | CASSLGPGRYEQYF | TGTGCCAGCAGTTTAGGCCCAGGGCGGTACGAGCAGTACTTC
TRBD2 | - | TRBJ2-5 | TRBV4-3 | CASSSHYAGGETQYF | TGCGCCAGCAGCTCCCATTATGCGGGGGGAGAGACCCAGTACTTC
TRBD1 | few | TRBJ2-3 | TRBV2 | CASIGGDRAQDTQYF | TGTGCCAGCATCGGAGGGGACAGGGCGCAAGATACGCAGTATTTT
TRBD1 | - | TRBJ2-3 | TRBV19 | CASTETGGPDTQYF | TGTGCCAGTACCGAGACAGGGGGCCCAGATACGCAGTATTTT
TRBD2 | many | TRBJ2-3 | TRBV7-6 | CASSLLAGVGDTQYF | TGTGCCAGCAGTTTACTAGCGGGGGTTGGAGATACGCAGTATTTT
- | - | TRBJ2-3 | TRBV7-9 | CASSSLWGGGTDTQYF | TGTGCCAGCTCGAGCCTCTGGGGGGGCGGCACAGATACGCAGTATTTT
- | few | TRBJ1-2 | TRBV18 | CASSPPGIRGSGYTF | TGTGCCAGCTCACCACCGGGTATCCGGGGAAGTGGCTACACCTTC
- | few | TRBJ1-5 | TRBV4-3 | CASSQDRQGNQPQHF | TGCGCCAGCAGCCAAGATCGGCAGGGGAATCAGCCCCAGCATTTT
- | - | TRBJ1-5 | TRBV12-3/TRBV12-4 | CASSKRLREQPQHF | TGTGCCAGCTCTAAAAGATTGAGAGAACAGCCCCAGCATTTT
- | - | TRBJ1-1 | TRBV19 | CASSMWGDTEAFF | TGTGCCAGTAGTATGTGGGGGGACACTGAAGCTTTCTTT
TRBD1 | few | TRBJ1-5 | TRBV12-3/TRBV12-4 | CASSFGTGGESNQPQHF | TGTGCCAGCAGTTTTGGGACAGGGGGCGAGAGCAATCAGCCCCAGCATTTT
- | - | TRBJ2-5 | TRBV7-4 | CASSFGDGETQYF | TGTGCCAGCAGCTTTGGGGATGGGGAGACCCAGTACTTC
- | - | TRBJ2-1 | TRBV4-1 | CASSPRDLSGNEQFF | TGCGCCAGCAGCCCCCGGGATCTGAGCGGCAATGAGCAGTTCTTC
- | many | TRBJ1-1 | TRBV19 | CASSSGGEGMNTEAFF | TGTGCCAGTAGTTCGGGTGGGGAGGGGATGAACACTGAAGCTTTCTTT
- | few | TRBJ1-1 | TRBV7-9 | CASSLSSVEAFF | TGTGCCAGCAGCTTATCCTCAGTCGAGGCTTTCTTT
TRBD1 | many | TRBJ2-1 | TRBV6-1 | CASSEEDDRVLNATSPNEQFF | TGTGCCAGCAGTGAAGAAGATGACAGGGTCCTTAACGCGACCTCCCCCAATGAGCAGTTCTTC
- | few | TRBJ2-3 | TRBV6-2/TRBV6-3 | CASSPMGGTQYF | TGTGCCAGCAGCCCAATGGGGGGTACGCAGTATTTT
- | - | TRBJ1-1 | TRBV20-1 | CSSTLGEAFF | TGCAGCTCCACCCTCGGAGAAGCTTTCTTT
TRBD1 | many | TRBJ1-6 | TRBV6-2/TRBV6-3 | CASSPARRTGIRGNSPLHF | TGTGCCAGCAGTCCAGCCCGGAGGACAGGGATCCGTGGTAATTCACCCCTCCACTTT
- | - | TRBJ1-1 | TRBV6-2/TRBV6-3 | CASSYSADNTEAFF | TGTGCCAGCAGTTACTCGGCAGATAACACTGAAGCTTTCTTT
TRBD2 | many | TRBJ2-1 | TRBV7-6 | CASSLGAGGSYNEQFF | TGTGCCAGCAGCTTAGGAGCGGGGGGTTCCTACAATGAGCAGTTCTTC
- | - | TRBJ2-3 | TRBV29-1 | CSVLITDTQYF | TGCAGCGTTTTGATCACAGATACGCAGTATTTT
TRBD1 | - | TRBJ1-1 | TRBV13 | CASSLGTDAPPMNTEAFF | TGTGCCAGCAGCTTGGGGACAGACGCTCCCCCTATGAACACTGAAGCTTTCTTT
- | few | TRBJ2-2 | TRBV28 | CASRPGLMNTGELFF | TGTGCCAGCCGTCCCGGACTTATGAACACCGGGGAGCTGTTTTTT
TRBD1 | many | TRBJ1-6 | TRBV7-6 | CASSLAGQGRTPLHF | TGTGCCAGCAGCTTAGCTGGACAGGGTAGAACACCCCTCCACTTT
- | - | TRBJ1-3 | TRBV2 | CASSGPMRGARGNTIYF | TGTGCCAGCAGTGGTCCCATGAGGGGGGCAAGAGGAAACACCATATATTTT
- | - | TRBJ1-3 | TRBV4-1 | CASSQDSITSGNTIYF | TGCGCCAGCAGCCAAGATTCGATCACGAGTGGAAACACCATATATTTT
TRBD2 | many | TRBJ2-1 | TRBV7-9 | CASSWPTSGGENEQFF | TGTGCCAGCAGCTGGCCGACTAGCGGGGGGGAAAATGAGCAGTTCTTC
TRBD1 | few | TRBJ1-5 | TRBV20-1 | CSATWTGNQPQHF | TGCAGTGCAACGTGGACAGGGAATCAGCCCCAGCATTTT
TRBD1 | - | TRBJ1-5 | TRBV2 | CASSFQGAVSNQPQHF | TGTGCCAGCAGTTTTCAGGGGGCGGTGAGCAATCAGCCCCAGCATTTT
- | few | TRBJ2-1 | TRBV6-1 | CASSAELTGSYNEQFF | TGTGCCAGCAGTGCAGAACTTACAGGCTCCTACAATGAGCAGTTCTTC
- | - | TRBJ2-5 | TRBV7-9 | CASSSSLEGAVDETQYF | TGTGCCAGCAGCTCCTCCCTGGAGGGGGCGGTCGATGAGACCCAGTACTTC